This entry lists 27 T cell receptor beta chains sequenced from one sample in a study of T cell repertoires in cytomegalovirus infection. TCRdb used MiXCR to reprocess the reads, holding one entry per CDR3 protein. The sample carries 130,000 or so distinct CDR3 sequences, about 6% recorded once. The sample taken for sequencing was PBMCs. The receptors stem from a human donor in good health (CMV status not recorded). Some clones in this sample may be carry-over from other donors' samples.

This clonotype was recorded a few times. The chain links TRBV5-1 to TRBJ1-3; the match to TRBD1 covers 9 bases. The V gene's germline CDR1 is SGHRS and CDR2 YFSETQ. J was trimmed by 7 bases and V by 3 bases; bases with no gene match: 5. The CDR3 covers 14 residues. CDR3 sequence (DNA): TGCGCCAGCAGCTCGGGACAGGGAGCGAACACCATATATTTT. Amino acids: CASSSGQGANTIYF.

This clonotype showed up just a few times. The chain couples TRBV6-5 to TRBJ2-7; no clear D gene. Between the trimmed V and J ends, which lost 0 bases and 7 bases, there was a span of 4 bases. CDR1 is MNHEY and CDR2 is SVGAGI in the germline V gene. This CDR3 region has 11 residues. The CDR3 nucleotides are TGTGCCAGCAGTTACTCGGGGGAGCAGTACTTC. Its protein is CASSYSGEQYF.

This clonotype was detected a few times. The chain combines TRBV7-3 with TRBJ2-3, with D hard to call. This CDR3 has 12 amino acids. Trimming took 5 bases from V and 9 from J, leaving 12 bases between them. The germline V gene encodes CDR1 SGHTA and CDR2 FQGTGA. CDR3 sequence (DNA): TGTGCCAGCAGCGATCCGGGCGCCACGCAGTATTTT. It yields the protein CASSDPGATQYF.

Ten or more counts support this clonotype. V usage is TRBV29-1 and J usage is TRBJ2-3; tentative D call: TRBD1 (5 bases). The CDR3 runs 15 residues. V shed 5 bases and J shed 0 bases, with 15 bases lying between them. Germline CDR1 and CDR2: SQVTM and ANQGSEA. CDR3 coding DNA: TGCAGCGTTTCCGCGGATGGGGCTAGCACAGATACGCAGTATTTT. Translating it yields CSVSADGASTDTQYF.

At least ten counts were recorded for this clonotype. This chain uses TRBV28 with TRBJ1-2, with D perhaps TRBD1 (5 bases). V lost 5 bases and J lost 8, with 15 bases in between. CDR1 and CDR2 (germline): MDHEN, SYDVKM. CDR3 length: 13 amino acids. For the CDR3, the DNA is TGTGCCAGCAGTCCTACAGGCGGGTGGGGCTACACCTTC. Translated: CASSPTGGWGYTF.

This clonotype has a count of ten or more. The gene calls are TRBV12-3 or TRBV12-4 and TRBJ2-3; 7 bases are a match to TRBD2. The junction had 8 bases not matched to a gene; V was cut back by 3 bases and J by 8 bases. There are 14 residues in the CDR3. The CDR3 DNA follows: TGTGCCAGCAGTTTTGCCGGGGGGACCGGTACGCAGTATTTT. Translated: CASSFAGGTGTQYF.

This clonotype showed up many times. This chain joins TRBV7-2 and TRBJ1-4; unclear D gene. Germline CDR1 is SGHTA and CDR2 is FQGNSA. CDR3 length: 13 residues. The V end was cut by 1 base, the J end by 5 bases, with 5 bases between. The CDR3 DNA reads TGTGCCAGCAGCTTAGAACGGAATGAAAAACTGTTTTTT. It specifies CASSLERNEKLFF.

Ten or more counts support this clonotype. The CDR3 region has the DNA TGTGCCAGCAGACTGGTTCGCGGGTCCACCGGGGAGCTGTTTTTT. Translating gives CASRLVRGSTGELFF. The V gene is TRBV6-2 or TRBV6-3, the J gene TRBJ2-2, with D perhaps TRBD2 (5 bases). The CDR3 contains 15 residues. In germline, CDR1 is MNHEY, CDR2 SVGEGT. The germline V and J ends were trimmed by 6 bases and 4 bases, with 15 bases remaining between them.

The table lists this clonotype with a count of one. A much larger clone is a single base away; this may be a read error. The CDR3 reads CASSLAGGYTQYF. CDR3 DNA sequence: TGTGCCAGCAGTTTAGCCGGGGGATACACGCAGTATTTT. The chain joins TRBV12-3 or TRBV12-4 to TRBJ2-3, with D possibly TRBD2 on 6 matching bases. This CDR3 is 13 amino acids long. V lost 0 bases to trimming and J lost 9 bases, with 10 bases between them.

The rearrangement joins TRBV5-1 to TRBJ1-1, with unresolved D. The CDR3 is made up of 14 amino acids. Between the trimmed V and J ends, which lost 0 bases and 3 bases, there was a span of 9 bases. Germline CDR1 is SGHRS and CDR2 is YFSETQ. The CDR3 loop is CASSLAQKDTEAFF. Written as DNA, the CDR3 is TGCGCCAGCAGCTTGGCCCAGAAGGACACTGAAGCTTTCTTT.

The rearrangement uses TRBV28 and TRBJ1-2; unclear D gene. The CDR3 is 14 amino acids. CDR1 is MDHEN, CDR2 SYDVKM, per germline. Deletions cut 0 bases from V and 8 bases from J, with 13 bases between. The CDR3 sequence: CASSLWALGGGYTF. In DNA form, the CDR3 reads TGTGCCAGCAGTTTATGGGCCCTAGGAGGAGGCTACACCTTC.

The J gene is TRBJ2-7, the V gene TRBV3-1; 7 bases agree with TRBD1. Germline assignment: CDR1 LGHDT and CDR2 YNNKEL (reference sequence). The CDR3 consists of 16 residues. V shed 1 base, J shed 2 bases, and the junction held 8 bases outside the gene matches. In nucleotides, the CDR3 is TGTGCCAGCAGCCAAGGCACAGGGGCGCGCGCCTACGAGCAGTACTTC. The encoded protein is CASSQGTGARAYEQYF.

This clonotype showed up just a few times. This sequence joins TRBV28 and TRBJ1-1; D gene ambiguous. V was clipped by 6 bases and J by 1 base, with 9 bases between them. Germline V CDR1 and CDR2: MDHEN, SYDVKM. The CDR3 has 13 residues. The CDR3 DNA sequence: TGTGCCAGCAGGCGATCCAGGAACACTGAAGCTTTCTTT. Encoded protein: CASRRSRNTEAFF.

This clonotype was seen more than once but under ten times. V and J are TRBV14 and TRBJ2-3; 12 bases agree with TRBD2. The germline V gene has CDR1 SGHDN and CDR2 FVKESK. V gave up 4 bases and J gave up 2 bases; unmatched junction bases: 7. This CDR3 is built from 17 residues. CDR3 in DNA: TGTGCCAGCAGCCCCAGACTAGCGGGGGTTCTCACAGATACGCAGTATTTT. It yields the protein CASSPRLAGVLTDTQYF.

This clonotype was detected many times. The CDR3 DNA follows: TGTGCCAGCAGCCCAAACCAGGGCGCGGAGACCCAGTACTTC. Residues: CASSPNQGAETQYF. The chain has TRBV7-2 and TRBJ2-5; a possible D gene is TRBD1 (5 bases). V lost 5 bases to trimming and J lost 5 bases, with 15 bases between them. The germline V gene encodes CDR1 SGHTA and CDR2 FQGNSA. This CDR3 contains 14 residues.

This clonotype was observed many times. The chain employs TRBV7-2 and TRBJ2-3; a possible D gene is TRBD2 (7 bases). This CDR3 comprises 17 residues. Germline CDR1 SGHTA, CDR2 FQGNSA. The V end lost 0 bases, the J end lost 2 bases, and 15 bases lay between the germline ends. The CDR3 nucleotides read TGTGCCAGCAGCTTAGCGGTAGGGGGGGTTTTCACAGATACGCAGTATTTT. Amino acid sequence: CASSLAVGGVFTDTQYF. Together with reference TRBV7-2 and TRBJ2-3, the CDR3 gives the full variable domain: GAGVSQSPSNKVTEKGKDVELRCDPISGHTALYWYRQSLGQGLEFLIYFQGNSAPDKSGLPSDRFSAERTGGSVSTLTIQRTQQEDSAVYLCASSLAVGGVFTDTQYFGPGTRLTVL.

The genes are TRBV24-1 and TRBJ1-5, with no clear D. Germline V CDR1 and CDR2: KGHDR, SFDVKD. V lost 5 bases, J lost 3 bases, and 10 bases lay in between. The CDR3 is made up of 14 amino acids. The CDR3 here is CATSGGHHNQPQHF. The DNA for the CDR3 is TGTGCCACCAGTGGTGGTCACCACAATCAGCCCCAGCATTTT.

This clonotype was detected ten times or more. The chain uses TRBV7-2 and TRBJ2-3; 11 bases map to TRBD2. Germline V lookup: CDR1 SGHTA, CDR2 FQGNSA. The CDR3 is 17 residues long. Trimming removed 5 bases from V and 5 bases from J; junction bases left unmatched: 12. CDR3: CASSPRISGGAGDTQYF. The CDR3, as DNA: TGTGCCAGCAGCCCCAGAATTAGCGGGGGGGCCGGAGATACGCAGTATTTT.

With respect to this clonotype: A much larger clone differs by one base, so this may be a read error. This rearrangement joins TRBV7-6 to TRBJ2-1; D may be TRBD1 (6 bases). CDR1 and CDR2 (germline): SGHVS, FNYEAQ. The CDR3 has 13 residues. Deletions cut 0 bases from V and 6 bases from J, with 6 bases between. The CDR3 coding sequence is TGTGCCAGCAGCTTAGCCAGGGGCAATGAGCAGTTCTTC. This sequence encodes CASSLARGNEQFF.

This clonotype was found many times. This sequence joins TRBV6-1 and TRBJ1-4; D possibly corresponds to TRBD1 (5 bases). The CDR3 loop spans 14 amino acids. V was trimmed by 5 bases and J by 8 bases, leaving 15 bases between them. The germline V gene encodes CDR1 MNHNS and CDR2 SASEGT. The CDR3: CASSWAGVGEKLFF. CDR3 bases: TGTGCCAGCAGTTGGGCGGGGGTAGGCGAAAAACTGTTTTTT.

This clonotype has ten or more counts. This rearrangement joins TRBV7-2 to TRBJ1-5, with no clear D. Germline values: CDR1 SGHTA, CDR2 FQGNSA. V dropped 2 bases and J dropped 7 bases, with 9 bases sitting between them. The CDR3 totals 13 residues. The CDR3 DNA reads TGTGCCAGCAGCTTATCATACACCCAGCCCCAGCATTTT. Protein sequence: CASSLSYTQPQHF.

This clonotype showed up many times. The rearrangement joins TRBV19 to TRBJ1-2; perhaps TRBD1 as D (5 bases). Germline V lookup: CDR1 LNHDA, CDR2 SQIVND (reference sequence). Trimming pared 5 bases from V and 1 base from J, leaving 14 bases between. This CDR3 is 15 amino acids long. The DNA of the CDR3 is TGTGCCAGTAGTGCAAGACAGACCTTTAACTATGGCTACACCTTC. Encoded protein: CASSARQTFNYGYTF.

This clonotype was recorded at least ten times. This sequence joins TRBV6-2 or TRBV6-3 and TRBJ2-3; D is uncertain. This CDR3 is 14 amino acids long. The V end was cut by 2 bases, the J end by 6 bases, with 12 bases between. CDR1 MNHEY and CDR2 SVGEGT come from the germline V gene. The CDR3 sequence is CASSYAQGLDTQYF. The CDR3 DNA follows: TGTGCCAGCAGTTACGCCCAAGGGTTGGATACGCAGTATTTT.

This clonotype was seen repeatedly, ten times or more. This chain connects TRBV28 to TRBJ1-1; D unresolved. This CDR3 has 10 amino acids. Trimming cost V 8 bases and J 6 bases, with 7 bases left between them. Per germline, CDR1 MDHEN and CDR2 SYDVKM. CDR3 sequence (DNA): TGTGCCAGCTCAGACGCTGAAGCTTTCTTT. Its protein product is CASSDAEAFF.

The chain uses TRBV29-1 and TRBJ1-1; D is uncertain. Trimming removed 4 bases from V and 4 bases from J, with 13 bases in between. Germline CDR1 reads SQVTM; CDR2 reads ANQGSEA. The CDR3 extends over 13 amino acids. The CDR3 DNA reads as TGCAGCGTTGTTCAGGTTGCCGCCACTGAAGCTTTCTTT. Amino acids: CSVVQVAATEAFF.

Ten or more counts support this clonotype. The chain is built from TRBV29-1 and TRBJ1-1; D is unresolved. Per the germline V gene, CDR1 is SQVTM and CDR2 is ANQGSEA. With 7 bases removed from V and 0 bases from J, the gap between germline ends came to 9 bases. CDR3 length equals 12 residues. In DNA, the CDR3 is TGCAGCGCTCAGGAGCTGAACACTGAAGCTTTCTTT. Its translation: CSAQELNTEAFF.

This clonotype was observed once. A much larger clone sits a single nucleotide away, making a read error possible. V is TRBV14 and J is TRBJ1-2, with 10 bases fitting TRBD1. The CDR3 consists of 17 residues. Germline V gene lookup returns CDR1 SGHDN and CDR2 FVKESK. The CDR3 sequence is CANSQVNVGTGVNGYTF. The CDR3 DNA sequence: TGTGCCAACAGCCAAGTTAATGTTGGGACAGGGGTGAACGGCTACACCTTC.